This T cell receptor (beta chain) was identified during a study of CD8+ T cells in alopecia areata. Study-level background: The drug, oral tofacitinib, was given to treated patients at 5 to 10 mg twice daily.

Study-level points and caveats: An increase in clonality over normal scalp was evident in lesional scalp, especially alopecia totalis/universalis.

Trimming removed 2 bases from V and 4 bases from J, with 11 bases in between. The germline V gene encodes CDR1 GTSNPN and CDR2 SVGIG (reference sequence). The CDR3 length is 13 residues. Sequencing used cDNA as its template, made by extracting RNA and reverse transcribing it. The repertoire was sequenced with immunoSEQ multiplex PCR; TCRdb's copy has only in-frame clones and lacks some. The sample consists of some 240,000 clones, 50% to 60% of them appearing once. In the case of this clone: The antigen is unknown.

Collection of lesional scalp punch biopsies and peripheral blood was performed in alopecia areata patients. PBMCs served as the source from which CD4+ and CD8+ T cells were sorted. Sequenced here: CD4+ T cells sorted from blood, sampled at week 0. The chain has TRBV30 and TRBJ1-2; the D is unclear. The source of this sequence is a human donor with alopecia areata. The CDR3 spells CAWSPGPLYGYTF. The DNA of the CDR3 is TGTGCCTGGAGTCCCGGACCGCTCTATGGCTACACCTTC.